A selection of T cell receptor beta chains follows, all from one sample in a study of blood T cell repertoires in COVID-19. TCRdb's copy holds only in-frame clones and misses some; the assay was immunoSEQ multiplex PCR. There are about 240,000 clones in the sample; more than 75% occur only once, and over 6% lies in the top ten. Sequences were obtained from peripheral blood. All receptors derive from a woman in her 70s with active or convalescent COVID-19. Both conserved end residues are part of each CDR3. Fields, in order: V gene, J gene, CDR3 protein.

v_gene: TRBV3-1/TRBV3-2
j_gene: TRBJ2-3
CDR3aa: CASSHALAGGPSDTQYF

v_gene: TRBV7-2
j_gene: TRBJ1-6
CDR3aa: CASSWVPGTGRNSPLHF

v_gene: TRBV3-1/TRBV3-2
j_gene: TRBJ1-1
CDR3aa: CASSQGVALKDRDAEAFF

v_gene: TRBV4-3
j_gene: TRBJ2-3
CDR3aa: CASSQQRSDTQYF

v_gene: TRBV19
j_gene: TRBJ1-5
CDR3aa: CASSMAGGQPQHF

v_gene: TRBV20-1
j_gene: TRBJ2-3
CDR3aa: CSASPLTAPSTDTQYF

v_gene: TRBV4-3
j_gene: TRBJ2-1
CDR3aa: CASSQSPIPSSYNEQFF

v_gene: TRBV5-1
j_gene: TRBJ1-5
CDR3aa: CASSPTDGRNQPQHF

v_gene: TRBV27
j_gene: TRBJ1-6
CDR3aa: CASSRAGYNSPLHF

v_gene: TRBV9
j_gene: TRBJ1-6
CDR3aa: CASGAVSLSPLHF

v_gene: TRBV11-3
j_gene: TRBJ2-7
CDR3aa: CASSLSQGDEQYF

v_gene: TRBV7-8
j_gene: TRBJ1-1
CDR3aa: CASSLDILITEAFF

v_gene: TRBV5-6
j_gene: TRBJ2-7
CDR3aa: CASRPGQAYEQYF

v_gene: TRBV4-1
j_gene: TRBJ1-4
CDR3aa: CASSQVVTGRWDEKLFF

v_gene: TRBV10-3
j_gene: TRBJ2-6
CDR3aa: CAISESIGLSRSGANVLTF

v_gene: TRBV9
j_gene: TRBJ1-1
CDR3aa: CASSFGQFSTEAFF

v_gene: TRBV7-8
j_gene: TRBJ1-3
CDR3aa: CASSLVGVSGNTIYF

v_gene: TRBV7-9
j_gene: TRBJ2-5
CDR3aa: CASSSGIYQETQYF

v_gene: TRBV5-6
j_gene: TRBJ1-4
CDR3aa: CASSYLAGTGVEKLFF

v_gene: TRBV19
j_gene: TRBJ1-1
CDR3aa: CASRNTGGNTEAFF

v_gene: TRBV7-2
j_gene: TRBJ2-1
CDR3aa: CASSPNSGGAYNEQFF

v_gene: TRBV7-2
j_gene: TRBJ2-3
CDR3aa: CASSLSDSGGYTQYF

v_gene: TRBV6-6
j_gene: TRBJ2-7
CDR3aa: CASSRDTYEQYF

v_gene: TRBV6-5
j_gene: TRBJ1-1
CDR3aa: CASSRHPGSEAFF